The source of this T cell receptor (beta chain) is a study of shared clonotypes between healthy human individuals. Trimming stripped 1 base from V and 8 bases from J, with 15 bases between. The CDR3 sequence is 15 residues long. The germline CDR1 and CDR2 sequences are MNHEY and SMNVEV (reference sequence). Only CD45RO-negative cells positively selected for CCR7 counted as naive CD8 cells, so terminally differentiated effector memory CD45RA+ cells were excluded. Produced via immunoSEQ multiplex PCR; TCRdb's table is partial and in-frame only. Of about 2 million clones listed, roughly 95% are singletons.

The origin of this receptor is a man in his late teens or twenties in good health. Sequenced material: naive CD8+ T cells sorted from blood. This chain links TRBV27 with TRBJ2-1; maybe TRBD2 (5 bases). CDR3 in amino acids: CASSLFVEGAHEQFF. As DNA, the CDR3 is TGTGCCAGCAGTTTATTTGTAGAGGGCGCGCATGAGCAGTTCTTC.